A selection of T cell receptor beta chains follows, all from one sample in a study of CD8 T cells in Susac syndrome. TCRdb analysed the immunoSEQ multiplex PCR reads with MiXCR anew, one entry per CDR3 protein. There are roughly 200,000 distinct CDR3 sequences in the sample; 85% to 95% occur only once, and 0.082% lies in the top ten. Sequenced: CD4+ T cells from PBMCs. These receptors all come from a human donor with multiple sclerosis. Both conserved end residues are part of each CDR3. The D gene is left open where the match is weak. The size field is filled for only some rows; it gives once, few, many or a size class.

size	J	D	V	CDR3	DNA
NA	TRBJ1-2	NA	TRBV7-9	CASTRSGAEFYGYTF	TGTGCCAGCACCCGGAGTGGGGCCGAATTCTATGGCTACACCTTC
NA	TRBJ2-1	NA	TRBV7-2	CASSYRAGRNEQFF	TGTGCCAGCAGCTATAGGGCGGGTAGGAATGAGCAGTTCTTC
NA	TRBJ2-5	NA	TRBV30	CAWKDSQETQYF	TGTGCCTGGAAAGACAGCCAAGAGACCCAGTACTTC
NA	TRBJ2-5	TRBD2	TRBV29-1	CSGKAGETQYF	TGCAGCGGAAAAGCGGGGGAGACCCAGTACTTC
NA	TRBJ2-6	NA	TRBV5-1	CASSLEPGRSGANVLTF	TGCGCCAGCAGCTTGGAACCGGGCCGCTCTGGGGCCAACGTCCTGACTTTC
once	TRBJ2-1	NA	TRBV29-1	CSIWTYFNEQFF	TGCAGCATATGGACTTACTTCAATGAGCAGTTCTTC
NA	TRBJ2-3	NA	TRBV30	CAWSSGLAQRTQYF	TGTGCCTGGAGTAGTGGGTTGGCGCAGAGGACGCAGTATTTT
NA	TRBJ1-2	NA	TRBV5-1	CASSLETGQSYGYTF	TGCGCCAGCAGCTTGGAGACAGGCCAGTCCTATGGCTACACCTTC
NA	TRBJ1-2	TRBD1	TRBV4-2	CASSQGQGAYGYTF	TGTGCCAGCAGCCAAGGACAGGGGGCCTATGGCTACACCTTC
NA	TRBJ1-6	NA	TRBV7-2	CASSQPPYNSPLHF	TGTGCCAGCAGCCAGCCCCCCTATAATTCACCCCTCCACTTT
NA	TRBJ2-7	TRBD2	TRBV3-1	CASSQAASGGYEQYF	TGTGCCAGCAGCCAAGCGGCTAGCGGGGGCTACGAGCAGTACTTC
NA	TRBJ1-2	NA	TRBV30	CAWSASNYGYTF	TGTGCCTGGAGTGCCAGCAACTATGGCTACACCTTC
NA	TRBJ2-2	NA	TRBV14	CASSHQGTNTGELFF	TGTGCCAGCAGCCATCAAGGGACGAACACCGGGGAGCTGTTTTTT
once	TRBJ2-5	NA	TRBV20-1	CSARGGPETQYF	TGCAGTGCTAGGGGTGGGCCAGAGACCCAGTACTTC
NA	TRBJ2-1	TRBD1	TRBV29-1	CSVGTGQVVYNEQFF	TGCAGCGTGGGAACTGGACAGGTTGTTTACAATGAGCAGTTCTTC
NA	TRBJ2-2	TRBD1	TRBV20-1	CSARRDSGNTGELFF	TGCAGTGCTAGGAGGGACAGTGGTAACACCGGGGAGCTGTTTTTT
NA	TRBJ1-2	NA	TRBV18	CASSPAELTWDGYTF	TGTGCCAGCTCACCCGCTGAGCTGACTTGGGATGGCTACACCTTC
once	TRBJ2-1	TRBD2	TRBV30	CAWRPQRGRGSNEQFF	TGTGCCTGGAGACCCCAGCGGGGGCGTGGTAGCAATGAGCAGTTCTTC
NA	TRBJ2-5	NA	TRBV13	CASSVAGTQYF	TGTGCCAGCAGCGTCGCCGGGACCCAGTACTTC
NA	TRBJ1-5	NA	TRBV3-1	CASSQTGGHQPQHF	TGTGCCAGCAGCCAAACGGGGGGGCATCAGCCCCAGCATTTT
NA	TRBJ2-7	TRBD1	TRBV7-9	CASRTGRTGVDEQYF	TGTGCCAGCAGGACGGGGAGGACAGGGGTGGACGAGCAGTACTTC
NA	TRBJ1-6	NA	TRBV11-2	CASSSREGANSPLHF	TGTGCCAGCAGCTCCCGGGAGGGCGCTAATTCACCCCTCCACTTT
NA	TRBJ1-6	TRBD1	TRBV12-3/TRBV12-4	CASTRTGNNSPLHF	TGTGCCAGCACCCGGACAGGGAATAATTCACCCCTCCACTTT
NA	TRBJ1-2	NA	TRBV12-3/TRBV12-4	CASSNLLSYGYTF	TGTGCCAGCAGCAACCTTCTATCCTATGGCTACACCTTC
NA	TRBJ1-5	NA	TRBV3-1	CASSQASGQPQHF	TGTGCCAGCAGCCAAGCCTCAGGGCAGCCCCAGCATTTT